Following are 18 T cell receptor beta chains from one sample sequenced in a study of cytomegalovirus exposure and HLA in healthy donors (TCRdb year 2017). Libraries came from the immunoSEQ multiplex PCR assay. The multiplex PCR relied on a mix of 60 forward primers for TCR Vbeta segments and 13 reverse primers for TCR Jbeta segments. Imported from immuneACCESS, the table was reduced by TCRdb to in-frame sequences with V and J called. These copies leave out some clones; in studies compared against another copy, an unresolved V gene accounts for under half, and the cause of the remainder is not known. For this sample the table gives about 170,000 clones, of which around 80% were detected only once. The ten largest clones capture 0.77% of the sample. The specimen sequenced was PBMCs. The receptors shown here come from a woman aged 18-29 years in good health and CMV-seronegative.

Here the CDR3 reads CASSVKREGPFNEQFF. The DNA for the CDR3 is TGTGCCAGCAGCGTTAAGCGGGAGGGGCCGTTTAATGAGCAGTTCTTC. V usage is TRBV11-2 and J usage is TRBJ2-1; 10 bases match TRBD2. The trim removed 5 bases at V and 7 bases at J, leaving 11 bases unmatched. The germline V gene encodes CDR1 SGHAT and CDR2 FQNNGV. The CDR3 is 16 amino acids.

J is TRBJ1-2 and V is TRBV29-1, with D perhaps matching TRBD1 (6 bases). The CDR3 covers 12 residues. The V gene lost 5 bases and the J gene lost 7 bases, with 14 bases spanning the gap. Germline loops: CDR1 SQVTM, CDR2 ANQGSEA. CDR3 sequence: CSVLGGRLGYTF. For the CDR3, the DNA is TGCAGCGTTCTGGGGGGGCGTCTTGGCTACACCTTC.

The rearrangement uses TRBV11-3 and TRBJ2-7, with D uncertain. Germline CDR1 SGHNT, CDR2 YENEEA. There are 15 residues in the CDR3. The V end lost 5 bases, the J end lost 0 bases, and 14 bases lay between the germline ends. CDR3 nucleotides: TGTGCCAGCAGCACTACCCTCTCCAGCTCCTACGAGCAGTACTTC. Protein product: CASSTTLSSSYEQYF. The entire variable domain, with the rest obtained from reference TRBV11-3 and TRBJ2-7, is as follows: EAGVVQSPRYKIIEKKQPVAFWCNPISGHNTLYWYLQNLGQGPELLIRYENEEAVDDSQLPKDRFSAERLKGVDSTLKIQPAELGDSAVYLCASSTTLSSSYEQYFGPGTRLTVT.

J is TRBJ2-7 and V is TRBV28, with D tentatively TRBD2 (6 bases). V was pared by 8 bases and J by 0 bases, with 11 bases between. From germline, CDR1 is MDHEN and CDR2 SYDVKM. This CDR3 region has 13 residues. This CDR3 is CASGGAPSYEQYF. CDR3 in DNA: TGTGCCAGCGGCGGGGCTCCCTCCTACGAGCAGTACTTC.

V and J are TRBV6-4 and TRBJ1-1; D is unclear. Looked up from germline, CDR1 is MRHNA and CDR2 is SNTAGT. V lost 7 bases and J 6 bases, leaving 21 bases between the germline ends. This CDR3 comprises 15 residues. The CDR3 bases are TGTGCCAGCACCCTGGGAGAGGGAAGACTCGCTGAAGCTTTCTTT. Residues: CASTLGEGRLAEAFF.

This sequence joins TRBV5-1 and TRBJ1-2, with TRBD1 identical over 8 bases. CDR3 size: 16 residues. J was trimmed by 2 bases and V by 3 bases; bases with no gene match: 9. CDR1 SGHRS and CDR2 YFSETQ come from the germline V gene. The CDR3, as DNA: TGCGCCAGCAGCTGGGGCCCCCGACAGGGGAACTATGGCTACACCTTC. As protein: CASSWGPRQGNYGYTF.

This clone was observed once. The gene calls are TRBV28 and TRBJ2-7, with TRBD1 matching 9 bases. Germline CDR1 reads MDHEN; CDR2 reads SYDVKM. This CDR3 is built from 16 residues. Unmatched junction bases numbered 11, after V lost 6 bases and J lost 2 bases. The CDR3 is CASSHPGQGNPYEQYF. The CDR3 bases are TGTGCCAGCAGCCATCCGGGACAGGGTAACCCCTACGAGCAGTACTTC.

V is TRBV28 and J is TRBJ2-3, with a possible D match to TRBD2 (5 bases). Trimming removed 2 bases at V and 10 bases at J, with 16 bases between. Germline lookup yields CDR1 MDHEN and CDR2 SYDVKM. CDR3 size: 14 residues. DNA of the CDR3: TGTGCCAGCAGTTTAGGGCAGGACGGGGTCCCGCAGTATTTT. As protein: CASSLGQDGVPQYF.

The J gene is TRBJ1-2, the V gene TRBV7-3; no definite D call. The CDR3 has 14 residues. V was trimmed by 5 bases and J by 2 bases, leaving 12 bases between them. CDR1 and CDR2 (germline): SGHTA, FQGTGA. The CDR3 DNA sequence: TGTGCCAGCAGCCCAACTCCCCTAAACTATGGCTACACCTTC. Protein product: CASSPTPLNYGYTF.

This clone was counted once. This chain uses TRBV6-5 with TRBJ1-1; TRBD1 is a possible D gene (6 bases). V was trimmed by 6 bases and J by 0 bases, leaving 14 bases between them. This CDR3 region has 15 residues. Germline V gene sequence: CDR1 MNHEY, CDR2 SVGAGI. The CDR3 is CASRPDGDMNTEAFF. CDR3 bases: TGTGCCAGCAGACCGGACGGGGACATGAACACTGAAGCTTTCTTT.

The CDR3 loop is CASSQDSGERASGRQETQYF. CDR3 nucleotide sequence: TGTGCCAGCAGCCAAGATAGTGGCGAGAGGGCTAGCGGAAGGCAAGAGACCCAGTACTTC. The chain is built from TRBV4-2 and TRBJ2-5, with 7 bases lining up with TRBD2. CDR1 and CDR2 from the germline V gene are LGHNA and YNFKEQ. J was trimmed by 2 bases and V by 0 bases; bases with no gene match: 18. The length of the CDR3 is 20 residues.

V usage is TRBV4-3 and J usage is TRBJ2-1; D is perhaps TRBD2 (5 bases). Germline lookup yields CDR1 LGHNA and CDR2 YSLEER. This CDR3 spans 15 amino acids. V was trimmed by 1 base and J by 9 bases, leaving 16 bases between them. In DNA form, the CDR3 reads TGCGCCAGCAGCCAAGTTTACGGGCCGGGGTTTGAGCAGTTCTTC. Its translation is CASSQVYGPGFEQFF.

The chain recombines TRBV4-2 with TRBJ2-3, with 8 positions matching TRBD2. J gave up 5 bases and V 4 bases, and 8 bases lay outside the gene matches. CDR3 length: 15 residues. Germline assignment: CDR1 LGHNA and CDR2 YNFKEQ. CDR3 sequence (DNA): TGTGCCAGCAGCCCGGCAGGAGCGGGAGAAGATACGCAGTATTTT. The encoded protein is CASSPAGAGEDTQYF.

The J gene is TRBJ2-3, the V gene TRBV5-1, with a weak D call TRBD2 (6 bases). The V gene's germline CDR1 is SGHRS and CDR2 YFSETQ. V lost 4 bases, J lost 0 bases, and 15 bases lay in between. There are 16 residues in the CDR3. The CDR3 is CASSPGVAGSTDTQYF. CDR3 in DNA: TGCGCCAGCAGCCCTGGGGTGGCGGGAAGCACAGATACGCAGTATTTT.

The V and J genes are TRBV5-1 and TRBJ2-5; 10 nucleotides line up with TRBD2. The DNA matches TRBJ2-7 better at its end, which makes the J call doubtful. Per the germline V gene, CDR1 is SGHRS and CDR2 is YFSETQ. The CDR3 has 19 residues. The CDR3 nucleotides are TGCGCCAGCAGCTTGAGTGCTAGCGGGAGTGGAAACCGTTCCTACGAGCAGTACTTC. Translated, it gives CASSLSASGSGNRSYEQYF.

The J gene is TRBJ1-2, the V gene TRBV4-1; maybe TRBD1 (6 bases). CDR3 length: 15 amino acids. The germline CDR1 and CDR2 sequences are MGHRA and YSYEKL. Trimming left V 0 bases short and J 7 bases short, with 15 bases between. The DNA of the CDR3 is TGCGCCAGCAGCCAAGAACACAGGGTCCTACGTGGCTACACCTTC. Its protein product is CASSQEHRVLRGYTF.

The chain recombines TRBV4-1 with TRBJ1-4; the D is unclear. V was pared by 4 bases and J by 0 bases, with 9 bases between. The CDR3 runs 15 residues. Germline CDR1 and CDR2: MGHRA and YSYEKL. The CDR3: CASSRPGATNEKLFF. DNA of the CDR3: TGCGCCAGCAGCCGACCGGGAGCAACTAATGAAAAACTGTTTTTT.

The chain has TRBV5-6 and TRBJ2-3; TRBD1 might be the D (5 bases). Deletions cut 3 bases from V and 6 bases from J, with 17 bases between. Per germline, CDR1 SGHDT and CDR2 YYEEEE. The CDR3 runs 15 residues. This CDR3 reads CASSWMDLKGDTQYF. The CDR3 region has the DNA TGTGCCAGCAGCTGGATGGACCTGAAGGGGGATACGCAGTATTTT.